Listed below are T cell receptor beta chains from one sample, sequenced in a study of blood T cells in healthy people across ages. TCRdb itself ran the 5' RACE reads through MiXCR, one entry per CDR3 protein. This sample carries hundreds of thousands of distinct CDR3 sequences, over 25% of them seen once, and the ten largest clones take approximately 3.6%. These data also formed part of another study, on T cells of mothers and their children.

Sequencing used blood. The source of these receptors is a boy between 2 and 15 years old in good health. CDR3s include the opening cysteine and the closing phenylalanine or tryptophan. A D gene is named only where the DNA matches it firmly. The size of a clone is reported for some rows only, either as once, few or many, or as a class for expanded clones.

j_call: TRBJ2-5
clone_size: once
d_call: NA
v_call: TRBV6-1
cdr3_aa: CASSEVGGDMETQYF
cdr3_nt: TGTGCCAGCAGTGAAGTCGGAGGGGACATGGAGACCCAGTACTTC

j_call: TRBJ1-3
clone_size: NA
d_call: NA
v_call: TRBV4-3
cdr3_aa: CASSQDHPGAGNTIYF
cdr3_nt: TGCGCCAGCAGCCAAGATCACCCGGGGGCTGGAAACACCATATATTTT

j_call: TRBJ2-1
clone_size: NA
d_call: TRBD2
v_call: TRBV11-2
cdr3_aa: CASSPRGLAGSVEQFF
cdr3_nt: TGTGCCAGCAGCCCGAGGGGACTAGCGGGATCCGTAGAGCAGTTCTTC

j_call: TRBJ2-5
clone_size: NA
d_call: TRBD2
v_call: TRBV28
cdr3_aa: CASSSSGGLQETQYF
cdr3_nt: TGTGCCAGCAGCTCTAGCGGGGGCCTCCAAGAGACCCAGTACTTC

j_call: TRBJ2-2
clone_size: NA
d_call: NA
v_call: TRBV24-1
cdr3_aa: CATSDLRVPTGELFF
cdr3_nt: TGTGCCACCAGTGATTTGCGGGTTCCCACCGGGGAGCTGTTTTTT

j_call: TRBJ1-6
clone_size: few
d_call: NA
v_call: TRBV9
cdr3_aa: CASSVEVYANSPLHF
cdr3_nt: TGTGCCAGCAGCGTAGAAGTATACGCTAATTCACCCCTCCACTTT

j_call: TRBJ2-5
clone_size: NA
d_call: NA
v_call: TRBV27
cdr3_aa: CASSLGAALNERFF
cdr3_nt: TGTGCCAGCAGTTTAGGGGCAGCCCTCAATGAGCGGTTCTTC

j_call: TRBJ1-6
clone_size: NA
d_call: NA
v_call: TRBV6-6
cdr3_aa: CASSYRGTGNSPLHF
cdr3_nt: TGTGCCAGCAGTTACCGGGGAACGGGGAATTCACCCCTCCACTTT

j_call: TRBJ2-3
clone_size: few
d_call: TRBD2
v_call: TRBV25-1
cdr3_aa: CASSETRAGGMDTQYF
cdr3_nt: TGTGCCAGCAGTGAAACTCGAGCGGGGGGGATGGATACGCAGTATTTT

j_call: TRBJ1-2
clone_size: NA
d_call: NA
v_call: TRBV5-4
cdr3_aa: CASSTDLGGNYGYTF
cdr3_nt: TGTGCCAGCAGCACGGATCTTGGGGGGAACTATGGCTACACCTTC

j_call: TRBJ2-4
clone_size: few
d_call: TRBD2
v_call: TRBV10-2
cdr3_aa: CASAGLDLGGQNIQYF
cdr3_nt: TGCGCCAGCGCGGGACTAGATTTAGGTGGGCAAAACATTCAGTACTTC

j_call: TRBJ2-1
clone_size: NA
d_call: NA
v_call: TRBV14
cdr3_aa: CASSQTSFNEQFF
cdr3_nt: TGTGCCAGCAGCCAAACATCCTTCAATGAGCAGTTCTTC

j_call: TRBJ2-1
clone_size: NA
d_call: NA
v_call: TRBV20-1
cdr3_aa: CSASRSGANEQFF
cdr3_nt: TGCAGTGCTAGTAGAAGTGGGGCGAATGAGCAGTTCTTC

j_call: TRBJ2-5
clone_size: NA
d_call: NA
v_call: TRBV10-3
cdr3_aa: CAISEELAVKTQYF
cdr3_nt: TGTGCCATCAGTGAGGAACTAGCTGTGAAGACCCAGTACTTC

j_call: TRBJ2-3
clone_size: NA
d_call: NA
v_call: TRBV4-3
cdr3_aa: CASSQLDKSATDTQYF
cdr3_nt: TGCGCCAGCAGCCAACTAGACAAGTCCGCCACAGATACGCAGTATTTT

j_call: TRBJ1-2
clone_size: NA
d_call: TRBD1
v_call: TRBV12-3/TRBV12-4
cdr3_aa: CASSNTGGSNYGYTF
cdr3_nt: TGTGCCAGCAGTAATACAGGGGGCTCTAACTATGGCTACACCTTC

j_call: TRBJ1-5
clone_size: NA
d_call: NA
v_call: TRBV20-1
cdr3_aa: CSARDAGLNQPQHF
cdr3_nt: TGCAGTGCTAGAGATGCAGGACTTAATCAGCCCCAGCATTTT

j_call: TRBJ1-3
clone_size: NA
d_call: NA
v_call: TRBV10-3
cdr3_aa: CAISAAVSGNTIYF
cdr3_nt: TGTGCCATCAGTGCGGCAGTCTCTGGAAACACCATATATTTT